This paragraph covers one T cell receptor beta chain sequence. For the second PCR, which ran for about 6 to 12 cycles, a sample-barcoded 5' primer and a J-beta primer mix were used. TCRdb redid the calling of the 5' RACE reads with MiXCR, one entry per CDR3 protein. The sample lists over a million distinct CDR3 sequences, 20% to 25% occurring once. This sample is drawn from a study of blood T cells in healthy people across ages. The ends were cut back, 2 bases at V and 4 bases at J, with 8 bases in the middle. CDR1 is LGHDT, CDR2 YNNKEL, per germline (reference sequence). The CDR3 sequence is 13 residues long. These data were likewise used in another study, on T cells of mothers and their children.

The sequence was obtained from a girl under 10 years old in good health. The specimen was blood. The J gene is TRBJ1-2, the V gene TRBV3-1; D gene uncertain. The CDR3 region has the DNA TGTGCCAGCAGCCAATTCTCGGGCTATGGCTACACCTTC. Encoded protein: CASSQFSGYGYTF.